The clone carrying this T cell receptor beta chain has a count of ten or more. Its antigen is unknown. This sample is part of a study of regulatory T cells in long-lasting Graves disease. Overall study findings and caveats: TCR diversity was lower in persistent Graves' patients (versus newly diagnosed ones).

Arm-PCR of CDR3 regions and iRepertoire HTBI primers were the basis on which TCR beta libraries were built. TCRdb itself ran the multiplex PCR reads through MiXCR, one entry per CDR3 protein. The sample has 530,000 or so distinct CDR3 sequences; approximately 12% are singletons. Stated time point: newly diagnosed GD, antithyroid drugs for less than 3 months. Isolated PBMC RNA provided the starting material for the TCR library. V was pared by 7 bases and J by 6 bases, with 11 bases of the junction left unmatched. The V gene's germline CDR1 is MNHEY and CDR2 SMNVEV (reference sequence). CDR3 size: 15 residues. These sequences were also reported in another study, on T cells in Graves' hyperthyroidism and ophthalmopathy. That report adds: Initially, a first-round RT-PCR of the TCR CDR3 employed the HTBI primer set. Among clonotypes expanded in thyroid above 0.001, most were also found in blood.

The chain has TRBV27 and TRBJ2-2; TRBD2 agrees at 7 bases. The receptor was isolated from a young man with Graves disease. The sample consisted of peripheral blood mononuclear cells (PBMCs), taken at new diagnosis, from a patient treated with antithyroid drugs. CDR3 DNA: TGTGCCAGCACCTCTGGTAGCGGGTGGTCCGGGGAGCTGTTTTTT. Residues: CASTSGSGWSGELFF.